The subject of this entry is one T cell receptor (beta chain). These data originate in a study of blood T cell repertoires in COVID-19. Study-wide context: Donors in the United States, Italy and Spain gave samples during acute or convalescent COVID-19. From T cells, B-cell-depleted T cells, or PBMCs came the material, which was cDNA or gDNA.

Original processing methods: For nucleated cells, counts were estimated from reference gene primer amplification. TCRdb's copy holds only in-frame clones and misses some; the assay was immunoSEQ multiplex PCR. V, J and clone size are those of that table, while D and trimming were read from the DNA. The table shows about 230,000 clones, with roughly 80% occurring only once. The CDR3 is 17 residues long. V was clipped by 4 bases and J by 6 bases; unmatched bases: 12. Germline V CDR1 and CDR2: MNHNS, SASEGT. Sequenced material: peripheral blood. The genes are TRBV6-1 and TRBJ2-1; 10 bases line up with TRBD2. This TCR was sampled from a woman aged 80 or over with acute or convalescent COVID-19. CDR3 DNA: TGTGCCAGCAGTGTAGTACCTAGCGGGAGTAGTAGCAATGAGCAGTTCTTC. This encodes CASSVVPSGSSSNEQFF.